Listed here are 13 T cell receptor beta chains from one sample, sequenced in a study of CD8 T cells in Susac syndrome. Random hexamers were used to reverse transcribe the RNA input (about 0.5 to 1 ug). TCRdb analysed the immunoSEQ multiplex PCR reads with MiXCR anew, one entry per CDR3 protein. Among some 100,000 distinct CDR3 sequences listed, about 96% were seen once. Specimen: CD4+ T cells from PBMCs. The origin of the receptors is a human donor in good health.

CDR3 region: CASSRDGLYGYTF. CDR3 DNA: TGTGCCAGCAGCAGGGACGGTCTATATGGCTACACCTTC. The chain is built from TRBV5-5 and TRBJ1-2; possibly TRBD1 for D (5 bases). V was clipped by 4 bases and J by 5 bases, with 12 bases between them. Germline loops: CDR1 SGHKS, CDR2 YYEKEE (reference sequence). There are 13 residues in the CDR3.

The chain uses TRBV29-1 and TRBJ2-5, with D tentatively TRBD2 (6 bases). The CDR3 runs to 14 residues. Germline CDR1 reads SQVTM; CDR2 reads ANQGSEA. V was clipped by 1 base and J by 4 bases, with 13 bases between them. The CDR3 nucleotides read TGCAGCGTTGAAGTCGGGTTGGGGGGAGAGACCCAGTACTTC. Residues: CSVEVGLGGETQYF.

The genes are TRBV7-9 and TRBJ2-2; 12 positions agree with TRBD2. J lost 5 bases, V lost 5 bases, and 9 bases had no gene match. Germline V CDR1 and CDR2: SEHNR, FQNEAQ (reference sequence). The CDR3 loop spans 17 amino acids. As DNA, the CDR3 is TGTGCCAGCAGCGACCCTAGCGGGGGGGCGAGGACCGGGGAGCTGTTTTTT. Protein product: CASSDPSGGARTGELFF.

CDR3 DNA sequence: TGCGCCAGCACGCGGGGGCCAACTAATGAAAAACTGTTTTTT. This sequence encodes CASTRGPTNEKLFF. The J gene is TRBJ1-4, the V gene TRBV5-1, with TRBD1 as a possible D gene (6 bases). The CDR3 length is 14 residues. V lost 6 bases, J lost 0 bases, and 9 bases lay in between. Germline V CDR1 and CDR2: SGHRS, YFSETQ.

The chain joins TRBV6-5 to TRBJ2-5; 7 bases match TRBD1. V dropped 6 bases and J dropped 1; count of bases not matched to a gene: 11. CDR3 length equals 16 residues. Germline loops: CDR1 MNHEY, CDR2 SVGAGI. The CDR3 loop reads CASRYRSGQVQETQYF. The CDR3 coding sequence is TGTGCCAGCAGATACCGGTCCGGACAGGTCCAAGAGACCCAGTACTTC.

This clonotype showed up just once. CDR3 nucleotides: TGTGCCAGCAGCTTGGAACCGTCTGGGGCCAACGTCCTGACTTTC. This translates into CASSLEPSGANVLTF. The chain joins TRBV5-4 to TRBJ2-6, with D unresolved. Germline V gene data show CDR1 as SGHNT and CDR2 as YYREEE (reference sequence). The CDR3 runs to 15 residues. Trimming stripped 0 bases from V and 1 base from J, with 5 bases between.

The chain has TRBV5-6 and TRBJ2-7, with a weak D call TRBD2 (5 bases). This CDR3 comprises 15 residues. Trimming cost V 1 base and J 1 base, with 12 bases left between them. CDR1 and CDR2 from the germline V gene are SGHDT and YYEEEE. The CDR3 loop reads CASSLSGLQSYEQYF. The CDR3 bases are TGTGCCAGCAGCTTGTCCGGACTGCAATCCTACGAGCAGTACTTC.

V usage is TRBV7-2 and J usage is TRBJ2-3; unclear D gene. Trimming took off 1 base at V and 2 bases at J, with 13 bases between the two ends. The CDR3 length is 16 residues. CDR1 and CDR2 from the germline V gene are SGHTA and FQGNSA. The CDR3 nucleotides read TGTGCCAGCAGCTTAGTTTTTGGGCAGGCCACAGATACGCAGTATTTT. This sequence encodes CASSLVFGQATDTQYF.

V and J are TRBV10-2 and TRBJ2-6; possibly TRBD2 for D (5 bases). Germline V gene lookup returns CDR1 WSHSY and CDR2 SAAADI. Trimming stripped 7 bases from V and 0 bases from J, with 10 bases between. The CDR3 runs to 15 residues. DNA of the CDR3: TGCGCCAGCAAGGACTCCATCTCTGGGGCCAACGTCCTGACTTTC. This sequence encodes CASKDSISGANVLTF.

V gene TRBV7-9 combines with J gene TRBJ2-7; perhaps D is TRBD1 or TRBD2 (6 bases each). From germline, CDR1 is SEHNR and CDR2 FQNEAQ (reference sequence). V was shortened by 5 bases and J by 2 bases, with 16 bases between the two germline ends. This CDR3 has 15 amino acids. The CDR3 reads CASSPLGGATYEQYF. DNA for the CDR3: TGTGCCAGCAGCCCCCTGGGGGGCGCAACCTACGAGCAGTACTTC.

The chain combines TRBV5-1 with TRBJ1-2; D remains unclear. The V and J ends lost 4 bases and 2 bases respectively, with 9 bases between them. Germline V gives CDR1 SGHRS, CDR2 YFSETQ. The CDR3 extends over 13 amino acids. CDR3 residues: CASSPTANYGYTF. The CDR3 DNA reads as TGCGCCAGCAGCCCAACAGCGAACTATGGCTACACCTTC.

J is TRBJ2-3 and V is TRBV7-3; TRBD2 matches at 7 bases. The CDR3 has 14 amino acids. Germline V gene sequence: CDR1 SGHTA, CDR2 FQGTGA. Germline trimming cut 5 bases from V and 2 bases from J; bases unmatched to any gene: 4. CDR3 amino acids: CASSPGLHTDTQYF. Written as DNA, the CDR3 is TGTGCCAGCAGCCCGGGACTACACACAGATACGCAGTATTTT.

The genes are TRBV19 and TRBJ2-1; tentative D call: TRBD2 (5 bases). The CDR3 is 18 amino acids. Looked up from germline, CDR1 is LNHDA and CDR2 is SQIVND (reference sequence). V lost 6 bases and J lost 3, with 24 bases in between. This CDR3 is CASSTRGGASGLYNEQFF. The CDR3 DNA follows: TGTGCCAGTAGCACCCGAGGAGGAGCTAGTGGGCTCTACAATGAGCAGTTCTTC.